These T cell receptor beta chains were read from a single sample in a study of shared clonotypes between healthy human individuals. Data came from immunoSEQ multiplex PCR; TCRdb stores just in-frame clones and leaves some out. The repertoire holds about 380,000 clones, with about 97% as singletons. The sequenced material came from memory CD8+ T cells sorted from blood. The receptors originated from a man between 25 and 39 years old in good health. Each CDR3 is given with its conserved first and last residue. The D gene is left open where the match is weak. Clone size, where shown, is once, few, many, or a class for clones that have expanded.

TRBJ2-1 NA TRBV19 NA CASSIVLGPPDNEQFF TGTGCCAGTAGTATAGTACTTGGACCGCCTGACAATGAGCAGTTCTTC
TRBJ1-2 NA TRBV18 NA CASSPLSRTDGYTF TGTGCCAGCTCACCACTCAGTAGGACAGATGGCTACACCTTC
TRBJ2-3 NA TRBV11-2 TRBD1 CASRATGLPDTQYF TGTGCCAGCAGGGCGACAGGGTTGCCAGATACGCAGTATTTT
TRBJ2-7 once TRBV7-9 TRBD2 CASSLSGSSYEQYF TGTGCCAGCAGCTTAAGCGGGAGCTCCTACGAGCAGTACTTC
TRBJ2-2 NA TRBV9 NA CASSHTGELFF TGTGCCAGCAGCCACACCGGGGAGCTGTTTTTT
TRBJ2-1 NA TRBV7-2 TRBD2 CASSLGLASGEQFF TGTGCCAGCAGCTTAGGACTAGCCTCGGGTGAGCAGTTCTTC
TRBJ1-1 NA TRBV6-1 NA CASSKPGGGTEAFF TGTGCCAGCAGCAAACCCGGAGGGGGCACTGAAGCTTTCTTT
TRBJ2-3 NA TRBV6-1 TRBD2 CASSVGGRVLDTQYF TGTGCCAGCAGTGTGGGCGGGAGGGTGCTAGATACGCAGTATTTT
TRBJ1-1 NA TRBV6-5 TRBD1 CASSYGFGQGSTEAFF TGTGCCAGCAGTTACGGTTTCGGACAGGGGAGCACTGAAGCTTTCTTT
TRBJ1-1 NA TRBV29-1 TRBD1 CSVGQGRPSGTEAFF TGCAGCGTCGGACAGGGTCGGCCTTCGGGCACTGAAGCTTTCTTT
TRBJ1-4 NA TRBV27 NA CASSRSGGSNEKLFF TGTGCCAGCAGTCGTTCCGGGGGCTCTAATGAAAAACTGTTTTTT
TRBJ2-2 NA TRBV4-1 TRBD2 CASSLSGINTGELFF TGCGCCAGCAGCCTTAGCGGGATAAACACCGGGGAGCTGTTTTTT
TRBJ2-3 NA TRBV27 TRBD2 CASSLFRASGTDTQYF TGTGCCAGCAGTTTATTTCGGGCTAGCGGGACAGATACGCAGTATTTT
TRBJ1-5 NA TRBV5-6 NA CASSVRRDQPQHF TGTGCCAGCAGCGTGCGGAGAGATCAGCCCCAGCATTTT
TRBJ2-7 NA TRBV6-1 NA CASSEAIGGGGEQYF TGTGCCAGCAGTGAAGCGATAGGCGGCGGAGGCGAGCAGTACTTC
TRBJ2-7 NA TRBV7-8 NA CASSLARASSYEQYF TGTGCCAGCAGCTTAGCGCGCGCCAGCTCCTACGAGCAGTACTTC
TRBJ2-7 NA TRBV15 TRBD2 CATSREWIAGGESYEQYF TGTGCCACCAGCAGAGAATGGATAGCGGGAGGGGAAAGCTACGAGCAGTACTTC
TRBJ2-1 NA TRBV29-1 TRBD2 CSVEGLAGGSSYNEQFF TGCAGCGTTGAAGGACTAGCGGGAGGAAGCTCCTACAATGAGCAGTTCTTC
TRBJ2-5 NA TRBV7-3 TRBD2 CASSLTSGRETQYF TGTGCCAGCAGCTTAACTAGCGGGAGAGAGACCCAGTACTTC
TRBJ2-2 once TRBV4-1 TRBD2 CASSQGLAGVGGELFF TGCGCCAGCAGCCAGGGACTAGCGGGAGTTGGCGGGGAGCTGTTTTTT
TRBJ2-1 NA TRBV5-4 TRBD2 CASSLSFGTSNEQFF TGTGCCAGCAGCTTATCATTCGGGACTAGCAATGAGCAGTTCTTC
TRBJ1-3 NA TRBV25-1 NA CASSEWGGNTIYF TGTGCCAGCAGTGAATGGGGTGGAAACACCATATATTTT
TRBJ2-3 NA TRBV5-1 TRBD1 CASKGAGTDTQYF TGCGCCAGCAAGGGGGCCGGCACAGATACGCAGTATTTT
TRBJ2-7 NA TRBV6-6 NA CATQSRERYEQYF TGTGCCACCCAATCTAGGGAGCGATACGAGCAGTACTTC
TRBJ1-6 NA TRBV30 NA CAWRLLNSPLHF TGTGCCTGGAGGCTCTTAAATTCACCCCTCCACTTT
TRBJ2-7 NA TRBV21-1 NA CASSKTGRPTYEQYF TGTGCCAGCAGCAAAACTGGGCGTCCCACCTACGAGCAGTACTTC
TRBJ2-7 NA TRBV5-6 NA CASSPSRDIPYEQYF TGTGCCAGCAGCCCATCCCGGGACATACCCTACGAGCAGTACTTC
TRBJ2-2 NA TRBV29-1 NA CSVERQASNTGELFF TGCAGCGTTGAGAGACAGGCGTCGAACACCGGGGAGCTGTTTTTT
TRBJ2-1 NA TRBV28 NA CASSSVGAPQWEQFF TGTGCCAGCAGTTCGGTAGGAGCCCCGCAATGGGAGCAGTTCTTC
TRBJ1-6 NA TRBV25-1 TRBD1 CASSRPGQKNSPLHF TGTGCCAGCAGTCGACCGGGACAGAAAAATTCACCCCTCCACTTT
TRBJ1-2 NA TRBV5-5 TRBD1 CASSSDPGTGLRYTF TGTGCCAGCAGCTCGGACCCCGGGACAGGGCTGAGGTACACCTTC
TRBJ1-2 NA TRBV7-2 NA CASSLTANGYTF TGTGCCAGCAGCTTGACAGCGAATGGCTACACCTTC
TRBJ2-3 NA TRBV5-4 NA CATRRDSTDTQYF TGTGCCACCAGACGGGACAGCACAGATACGCAGTATTTT
TRBJ2-3 NA TRBV11-1 TRBD2 CASSLEGGRAPTDTQYF TGTGCCAGCAGCTTAGAAGGCGGGAGGGCCCCCACAGATACGCAGTATTTT
TRBJ2-3 NA TRBV2 NA CASSPMGDTQYF TGTGCCAGCAGCCCAATGGGGGATACGCAGTATTTT
TRBJ2-1 NA TRBV10-2 NA CASSKYNEQFF TGCGCCAGCAGTAAGTACAATGAGCAGTTCTTC
TRBJ2-3 NA TRBV2 TRBD2 CASSQGLAGDTDTQYF TGTGCCAGCAGCCAGGGACTAGCGGGAGACACAGATACGCAGTATTTT
TRBJ2-7 NA TRBV9 NA CASSVTGSSYEQYF TGTGCCAGCAGCGTTACAGGGAGCTCCTACGAGCAGTACTTC
TRBJ1-2 NA TRBV6-5 TRBD1 CASRLGTAPNYGYTF TGTGCCAGCAGACTGGGGACAGCGCCTAACTATGGCTACACCTTC
TRBJ1-1 few TRBV11-2 NA CASSLVTVNTEAFF TGTGCCAGCAGCTTAGTTACGGTGAACACTGAAGCTTTCTTT
TRBJ2-1 NA TRBV28 NA CASSRVFYNEQFF TGTGCCAGCAGTCGCGTCTTCTACAATGAGCAGTTCTTC
TRBJ2-3 NA TRBV11-2 NA CASSLNPDTQYF TGTGCCAGCAGCTTAAACCCAGATACGCAGTATTTT